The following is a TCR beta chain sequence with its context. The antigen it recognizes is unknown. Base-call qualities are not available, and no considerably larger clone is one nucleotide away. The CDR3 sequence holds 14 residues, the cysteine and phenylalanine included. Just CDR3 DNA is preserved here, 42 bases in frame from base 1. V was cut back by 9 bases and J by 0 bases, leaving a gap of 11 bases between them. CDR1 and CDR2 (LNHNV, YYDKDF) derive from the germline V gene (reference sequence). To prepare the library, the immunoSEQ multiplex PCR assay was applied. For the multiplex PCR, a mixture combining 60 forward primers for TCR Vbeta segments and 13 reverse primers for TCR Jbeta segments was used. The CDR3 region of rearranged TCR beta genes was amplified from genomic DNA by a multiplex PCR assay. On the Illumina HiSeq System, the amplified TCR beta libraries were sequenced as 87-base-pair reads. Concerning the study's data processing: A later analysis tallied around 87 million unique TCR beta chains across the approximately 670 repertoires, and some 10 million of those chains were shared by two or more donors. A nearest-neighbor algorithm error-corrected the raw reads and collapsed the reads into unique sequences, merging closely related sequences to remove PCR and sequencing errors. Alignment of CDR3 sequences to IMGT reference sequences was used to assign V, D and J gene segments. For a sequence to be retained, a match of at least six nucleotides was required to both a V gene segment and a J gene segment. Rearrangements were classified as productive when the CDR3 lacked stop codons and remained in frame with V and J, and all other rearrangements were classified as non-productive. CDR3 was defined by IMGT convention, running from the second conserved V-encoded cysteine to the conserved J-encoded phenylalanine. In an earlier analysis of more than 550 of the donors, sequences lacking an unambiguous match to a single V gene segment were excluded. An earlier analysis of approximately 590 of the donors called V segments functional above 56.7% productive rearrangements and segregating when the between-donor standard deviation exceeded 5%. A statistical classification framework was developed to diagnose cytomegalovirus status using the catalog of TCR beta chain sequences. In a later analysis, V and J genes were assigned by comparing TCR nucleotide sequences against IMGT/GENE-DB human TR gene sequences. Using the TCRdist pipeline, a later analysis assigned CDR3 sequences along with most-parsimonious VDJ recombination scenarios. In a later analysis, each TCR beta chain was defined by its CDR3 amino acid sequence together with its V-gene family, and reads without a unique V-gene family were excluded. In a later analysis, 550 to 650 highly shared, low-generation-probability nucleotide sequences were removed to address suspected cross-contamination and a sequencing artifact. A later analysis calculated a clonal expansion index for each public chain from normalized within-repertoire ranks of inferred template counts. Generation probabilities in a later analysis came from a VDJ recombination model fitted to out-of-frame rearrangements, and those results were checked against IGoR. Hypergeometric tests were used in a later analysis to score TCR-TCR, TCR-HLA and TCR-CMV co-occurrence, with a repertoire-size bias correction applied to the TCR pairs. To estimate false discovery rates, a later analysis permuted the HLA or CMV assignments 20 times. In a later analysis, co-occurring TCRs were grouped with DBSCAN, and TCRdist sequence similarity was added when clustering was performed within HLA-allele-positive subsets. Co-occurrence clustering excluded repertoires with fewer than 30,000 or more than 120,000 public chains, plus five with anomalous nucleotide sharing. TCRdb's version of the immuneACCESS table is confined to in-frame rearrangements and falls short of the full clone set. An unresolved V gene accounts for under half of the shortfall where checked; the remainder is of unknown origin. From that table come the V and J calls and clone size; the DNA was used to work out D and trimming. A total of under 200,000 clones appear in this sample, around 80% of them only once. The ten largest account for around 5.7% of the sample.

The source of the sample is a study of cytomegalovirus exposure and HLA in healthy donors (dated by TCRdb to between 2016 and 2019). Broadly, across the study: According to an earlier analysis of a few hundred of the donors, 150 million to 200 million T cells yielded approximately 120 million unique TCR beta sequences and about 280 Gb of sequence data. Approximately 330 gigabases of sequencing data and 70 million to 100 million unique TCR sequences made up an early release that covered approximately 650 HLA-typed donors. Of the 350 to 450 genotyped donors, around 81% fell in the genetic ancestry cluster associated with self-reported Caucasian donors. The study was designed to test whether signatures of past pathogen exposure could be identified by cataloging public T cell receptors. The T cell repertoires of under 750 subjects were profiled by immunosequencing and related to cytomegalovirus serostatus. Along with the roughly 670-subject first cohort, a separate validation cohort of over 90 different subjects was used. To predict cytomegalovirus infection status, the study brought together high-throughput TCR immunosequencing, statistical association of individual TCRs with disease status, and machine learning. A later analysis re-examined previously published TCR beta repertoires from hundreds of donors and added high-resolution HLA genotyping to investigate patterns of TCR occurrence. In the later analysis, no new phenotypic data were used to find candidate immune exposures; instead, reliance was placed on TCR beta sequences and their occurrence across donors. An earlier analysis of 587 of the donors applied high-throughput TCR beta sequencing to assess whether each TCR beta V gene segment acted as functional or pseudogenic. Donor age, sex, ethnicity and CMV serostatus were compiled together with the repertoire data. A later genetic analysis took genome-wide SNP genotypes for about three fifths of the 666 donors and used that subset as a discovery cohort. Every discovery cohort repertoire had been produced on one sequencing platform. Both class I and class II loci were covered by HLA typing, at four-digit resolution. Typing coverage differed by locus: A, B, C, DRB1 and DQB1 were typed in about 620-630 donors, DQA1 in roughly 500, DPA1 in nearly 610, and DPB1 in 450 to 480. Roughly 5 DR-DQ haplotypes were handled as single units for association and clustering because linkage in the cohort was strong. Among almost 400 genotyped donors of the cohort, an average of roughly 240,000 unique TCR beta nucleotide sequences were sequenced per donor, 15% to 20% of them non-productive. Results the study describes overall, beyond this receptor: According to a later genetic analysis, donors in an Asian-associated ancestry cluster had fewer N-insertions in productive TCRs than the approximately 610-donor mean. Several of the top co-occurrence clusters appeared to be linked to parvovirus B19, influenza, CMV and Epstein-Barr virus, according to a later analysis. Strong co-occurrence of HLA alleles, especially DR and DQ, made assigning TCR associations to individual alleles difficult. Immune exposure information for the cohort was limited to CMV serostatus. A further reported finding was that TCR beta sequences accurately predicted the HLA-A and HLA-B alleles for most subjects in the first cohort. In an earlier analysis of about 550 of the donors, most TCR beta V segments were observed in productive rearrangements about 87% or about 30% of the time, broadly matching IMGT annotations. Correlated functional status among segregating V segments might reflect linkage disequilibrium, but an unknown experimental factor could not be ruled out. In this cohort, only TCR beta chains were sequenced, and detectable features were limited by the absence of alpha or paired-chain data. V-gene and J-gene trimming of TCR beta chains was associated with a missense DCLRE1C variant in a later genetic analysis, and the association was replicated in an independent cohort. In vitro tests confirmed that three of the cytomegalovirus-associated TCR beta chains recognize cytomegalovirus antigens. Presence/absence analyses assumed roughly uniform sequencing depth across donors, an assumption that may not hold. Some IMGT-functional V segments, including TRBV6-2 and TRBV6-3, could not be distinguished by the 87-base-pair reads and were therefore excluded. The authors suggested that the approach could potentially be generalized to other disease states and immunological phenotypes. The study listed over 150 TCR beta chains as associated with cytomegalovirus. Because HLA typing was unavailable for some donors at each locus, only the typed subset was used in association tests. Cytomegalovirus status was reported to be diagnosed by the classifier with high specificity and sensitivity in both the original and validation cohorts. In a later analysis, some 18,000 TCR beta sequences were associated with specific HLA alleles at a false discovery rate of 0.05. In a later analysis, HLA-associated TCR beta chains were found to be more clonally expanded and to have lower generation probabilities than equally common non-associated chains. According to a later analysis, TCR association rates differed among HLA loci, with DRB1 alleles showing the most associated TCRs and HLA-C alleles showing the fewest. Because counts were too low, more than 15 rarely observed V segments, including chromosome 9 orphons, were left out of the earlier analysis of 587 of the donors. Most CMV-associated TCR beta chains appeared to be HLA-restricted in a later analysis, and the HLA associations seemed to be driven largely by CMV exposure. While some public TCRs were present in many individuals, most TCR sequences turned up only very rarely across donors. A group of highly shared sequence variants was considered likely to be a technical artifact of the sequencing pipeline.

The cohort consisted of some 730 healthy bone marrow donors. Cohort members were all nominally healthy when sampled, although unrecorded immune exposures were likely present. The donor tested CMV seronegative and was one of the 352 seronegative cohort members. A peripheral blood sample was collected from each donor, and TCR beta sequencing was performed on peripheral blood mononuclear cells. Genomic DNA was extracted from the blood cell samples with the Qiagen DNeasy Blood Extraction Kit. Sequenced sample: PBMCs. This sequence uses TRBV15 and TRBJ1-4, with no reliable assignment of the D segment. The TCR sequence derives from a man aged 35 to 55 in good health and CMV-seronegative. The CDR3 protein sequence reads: CATRGPATNEKLFF. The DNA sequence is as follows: TGTGCCACGCGGGGTCCGGCAACTAATGAAAAACTGTTTTTT.